The 19 T cell receptor beta chains in this list originate from one sample, sequenced in a study of blood T cell repertoires in COVID-19. Here immunoSEQ multiplex PCR was the method, and the copy in TCRdb shows in-frame clones only, minus some. The sample lists about 77,000 clones, roughly 80% occurring once. Sequencing input: peripheral blood. The receptor source for this set is a woman aged 70-85 years with acute or convalescent COVID-19.

V and J are TRBV6-2 or TRBV6-3 and TRBJ1-1, with 9 bases lining up with TRBD1. The J segment lost 4 bases and the V segment lost 2 bases, leaving 11 bases of the junction unmatched. Germline V gives CDR1 MNHEY, CDR2 SVGEGT. CDR3 length equals 17 residues. CDR3 residues: CASSYQHRGRVSTEAFF. The CDR3 nucleotides are TGTGCCAGCAGTTACCAACACAGGGGGCGGGTTAGCACTGAAGCTTTCTTT.

The J gene is TRBJ2-2, the V gene TRBV7-6; D may be TRBD1 (6 bases). Trimming left V 1 base short and J 4 bases short, with 13 bases between. The germline V gene has CDR1 SGHVS and CDR2 FNYEAQ. The CDR3 totals 16 residues. This chain's CDR3 is CASSLGQGPITGELFF. In DNA form, the CDR3 reads TGTGCCAGCAGCTTAGGTCAGGGGCCTATCACCGGGGAGCTGTTTTTT.

J is TRBJ2-1 and V is TRBV4-2; the D gene is possibly TRBD2 (5 bases). The CDR3 consists of 13 residues. V was shortened by 8 bases and J by 7 bases, with 15 bases between the two germline ends. From germline, CDR1 is LGHNA and CDR2 YNFKEQ. CDR3 residues: CASRPPRRNEQFF. The CDR3 nucleotides are TGTGCCAGCCGACCCCCAAGGAGGAATGAGCAGTTCTTC.

The V gene is TRBV4-3, the J gene TRBJ2-2; weak D call: TRBD1 (5 bases). This CDR3 is built from 14 residues. The germline V and J ends were trimmed by 1 base and 5 bases, with 8 bases remaining between them. Germline CDR1 is LGHNA and CDR2 is YSLEER. This CDR3 reads CASSQGKGTGELFF. The DNA for the CDR3 is TGCGCCAGCAGCCAAGGAAAGGGGACCGGGGAGCTGTTTTTT.

The chain employs TRBV11-2 and TRBJ2-3, with TRBD2 matching 11 bases. Losses at the gene ends were 1 base for V and 5 bases for J; bases not matched to a gene: 5. The germline CDR1 and CDR2 sequences are SGHAT and FQNNGV. This CDR3 spans 16 amino acids. For the CDR3, the DNA is TGTGCCAGCAGCTTAGTTAGCGGGGGGGCCTTAGATACGCAGTATTTT. This sequence encodes CASSLVSGGALDTQYF.

About this clone: An end of the junction differs from the germline gene, which may be a read error. This chain uses TRBV7-7 with TRBJ2-1; no clear D. The CDR3 has 13 residues. Per the germline V gene, CDR1 is SSHAT and CDR2 is FNYEAQ (reference sequence). CDR3 in amino acids: CASSLGPKNEQFF. The DNA for the CDR3 is TGTGCTAGCAGCTTAGGGCCGAAGAATGAGCAGTTCTTC.

This chain connects TRBV9 to TRBJ2-2; D gene unclear. The CDR3 runs to 14 residues. Trimming stripped 0 bases from V and 4 bases from J, with 7 bases between. Germline loops: CDR1 SGDLS, CDR2 YYNGEE. CDR3 sequence (DNA): TGTGCCAGCAGCGTAGATTCGGGCACCGGGGAGCTGTTTTTT. It specifies CASSVDSGTGELFF.

The chain combines TRBV6-5 with TRBJ1-2, with D maybe TRBD1 (6 bases). Looked up from germline, CDR1 is MNHEY and CDR2 is SVGAGI. The CDR3 contains 12 residues. V lost 5 bases and J lost 6, with 10 bases in between. The CDR3 region has the DNA TGTGCCAGCAGTCCACAGGGCCATGGCTACACCTTC. Its translation: CASSPQGHGYTF.

The rearrangement uses TRBV19 and TRBJ1-4; perhaps TRBD1 as D (5 bases). V was shortened by 4 bases and J by 8 bases, with 17 bases between the two germline ends. This CDR3 contains 15 residues. CDR1 and CDR2 from the germline V gene are LNHDA and SQIVND (reference sequence). CDR3 bases: TGTGCCAGTAGTACCTCCTCTTACGCAGGGGAAAAACTGTTTTTT. Translation gives CASSTSSYAGEKLFF.

This chain uses TRBV5-4 with TRBJ2-2, with D possibly TRBD1 on 6 matching bases. Germline CDR1 is SGHNT and CDR2 is YYREEE (reference sequence). The CDR3 covers 17 residues. V was trimmed by 2 bases and J by 1 base, leaving 15 bases between them. The CDR3: CASSFDETGLNTGELFF. The CDR3 coding sequence is TGTGCCAGCAGCTTCGATGAGACAGGTTTGAACACCGGGGAGCTGTTTTTT.

The V and J genes are TRBV27 and TRBJ2-1; 15 bases are a match to TRBD2. Germline V gene lookup returns CDR1 MNHEY and CDR2 SMNVEV (reference sequence). The CDR3 consists of 22 residues. V lost 4 bases to trimming and J lost 4 bases; unmatched junction nucleotides: 20. The CDR3 nucleotides read TGTGCCAGCAGTTCGACCCTTCCCGGGACTAGCGGGGGGTCCCTGTATTACAATGAGCAGTTCTTC. Its translation is CASSSTLPGTSGGSLYYNEQFF.

The chain has TRBV4-2 and TRBJ1-2; 9 nucleotides match TRBD1. J gave up 2 bases and V 1 base, and 5 bases lay outside the gene matches. The germline gives CDR1 LGHNA, CDR2 YNFKEQ. This CDR3 has 16 residues. In nucleotides, the CDR3 is TGTGCCAGCAGCCAAGCATCCGGGACAGGGAACTATGGCTACACCTTC. Its protein product is CASSQASGTGNYGYTF.

The genes are TRBV4-1 and TRBJ2-2; 7 bases fit TRBD1. This CDR3 region has 16 residues. Germline V lookup: CDR1 MGHRA, CDR2 YSYEKL. The V gene end was trimmed by 0 bases and the J gene end by 4 bases; junction bases not matched to a gene: 5. The CDR3 DNA reads as TGCGCCAGCAGCCAAGAAGACAGGACAGGCACCGGGGAGCTGTTTTTT. As protein: CASSQEDRTGTGELFF.

The chain uses TRBV13 and TRBJ2-3; 10 bases map to TRBD2. CDR3 length equals 15 residues. Trimming at V came to 8 bases and at J to 5 bases, leaving 10 bases not matched to a gene. CDR1 is PRHDT, CDR2 FYEKMQ, per germline (reference sequence). The CDR3 protein is CASLTSGGALDTQYF. CDR3 bases: TGTGCCAGCCTCACCAGCGGGGGGGCGTTAGATACGCAGTATTTT.

This clone is a singleton in its sample. The chain employs TRBV19 and TRBJ1-1; maybe TRBD1 (6 bases). V lost 6 bases and J lost 4, with 12 bases in between. Germline assignment: CDR1 LNHDA and CDR2 SQIVND (reference sequence). CDR3 size: 13 residues. The DNA for the CDR3 is TGTGCCAGTAGGCCCGACAGGACCACTGAAGCTTTCTTT. This translates into CASRPDRTTEAFF.

The V and J genes are TRBV19 and TRBJ1-1; TRBD1 matches 8 bases. This CDR3 spans 16 amino acids. The V segment lost 8 bases and the J segment 1 base; nucleotides outside the gene matches: 12. Per germline, CDR1 LNHDA and CDR2 SQIVND (reference sequence). The CDR3 is CASRYSGGAGNTEAFF. DNA of the CDR3: TGTGCCAGTCGATATTCAGGGGGCGCGGGGAACACTGAAGCTTTCTTT. The entire variable domain, with the rest obtained from reference TRBV19 and TRBJ1-1, is as follows: DGGITQSPKYLFRKEGQNVTLSCEQNLNHDAMYWYRQDPGQGLRLIYYSQIVNDFQKGDIAEGYSVSREKKESFPLTVTSAQKNPTAFYLCASRYSGGAGNTEAFFGQGTRLTVV.

The V gene is TRBV2, the J gene TRBJ2-1; the match to TRBD2 covers 8 bases. This CDR3 has 14 residues. Trimming took 6 bases from V and 8 from J; bases not matched to a gene: 9. CDR1 is SNHLY, CDR2 FYNNEI, per germline. The CDR3: CASRAGLAFDEQFF. In DNA form, the CDR3 reads TGTGCCAGCAGGGCCGGACTAGCCTTTGATGAGCAGTTCTTC.

In its sample, this clone was seen a few times. V gene TRBV6-2 or TRBV6-3 combines with J gene TRBJ1-1; no clear D gene. The CDR3 length is 11 residues. V was clipped by 1 base and J by 11 bases, with 8 bases between them. Germline CDR1 reads MNHEY; CDR2 reads SVGEGT. CDR3 loop: CASSYYLTAFF. Here the CDR3 DNA reads TGTGCCAGCAGTTACTACTTAACGGCTTTCTTT.

The chain recombines TRBV9 with TRBJ2-7; D not certain. The CDR3 covers 14 residues. V lost 0 bases and J lost 1, with 8 bases in between. The germline V gene has CDR1 SGDLS and CDR2 YYNGEE. This chain's CDR3 is CASSVGPGSYEQYF. The CDR3 DNA reads as TGTGCCAGCAGCGTAGGGCCGGGTTCCTACGAGCAGTACTTC.